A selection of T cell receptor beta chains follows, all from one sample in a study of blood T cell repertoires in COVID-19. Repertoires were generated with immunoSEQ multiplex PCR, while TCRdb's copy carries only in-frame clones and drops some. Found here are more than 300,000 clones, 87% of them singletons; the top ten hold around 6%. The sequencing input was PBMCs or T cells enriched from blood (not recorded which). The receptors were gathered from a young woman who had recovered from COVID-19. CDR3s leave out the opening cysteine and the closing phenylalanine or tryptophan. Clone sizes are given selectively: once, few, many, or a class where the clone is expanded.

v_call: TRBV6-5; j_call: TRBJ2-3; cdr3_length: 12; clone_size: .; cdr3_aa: ASSYAGWTDTQY
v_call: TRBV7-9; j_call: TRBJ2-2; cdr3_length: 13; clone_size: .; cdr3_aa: ASSLDRVGPGELF
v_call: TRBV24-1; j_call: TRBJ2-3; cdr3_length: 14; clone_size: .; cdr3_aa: ATSDGGRGLTDTQY
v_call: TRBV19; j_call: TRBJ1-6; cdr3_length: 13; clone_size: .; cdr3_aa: ASSMLGQGDSPLH
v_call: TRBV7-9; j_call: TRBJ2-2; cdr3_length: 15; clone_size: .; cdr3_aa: ASSPTIQGSYTGELF
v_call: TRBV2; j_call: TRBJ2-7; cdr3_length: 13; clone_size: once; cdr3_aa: ASSRTGAISYEQY
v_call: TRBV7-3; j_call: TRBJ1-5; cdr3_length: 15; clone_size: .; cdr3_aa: ASSFLGPQGCNQPQH
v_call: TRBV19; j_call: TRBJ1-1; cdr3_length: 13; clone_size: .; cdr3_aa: ASSTGTGFGTEAF
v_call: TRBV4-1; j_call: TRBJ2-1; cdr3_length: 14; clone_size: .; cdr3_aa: ASSQGWASGNNEQF
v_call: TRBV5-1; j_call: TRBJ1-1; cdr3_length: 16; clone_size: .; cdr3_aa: ASSPVRAGASMNTEAF
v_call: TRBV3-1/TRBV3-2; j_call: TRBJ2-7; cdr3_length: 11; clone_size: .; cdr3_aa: ASSQDPGYEQY
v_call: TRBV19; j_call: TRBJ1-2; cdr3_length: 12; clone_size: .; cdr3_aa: ASSERATAGGYT
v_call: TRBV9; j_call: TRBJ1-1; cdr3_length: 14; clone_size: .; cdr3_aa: ASSVVGPVSFNEAF
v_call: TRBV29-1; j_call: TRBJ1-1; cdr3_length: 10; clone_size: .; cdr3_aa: SGRHMNTEAF
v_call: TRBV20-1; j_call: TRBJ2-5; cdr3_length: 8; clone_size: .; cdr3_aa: SGSRETQY
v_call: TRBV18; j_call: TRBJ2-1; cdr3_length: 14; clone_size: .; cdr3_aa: ASSPPGQGKYNEQF